Presented here are 31 T cell receptor beta chains from one specimen sequenced in a study of blood T cells in healthy people across ages. For the second PCR, which ran for about 7 to 11 cycles, a sample-barcoded 5' primer and a J-beta primer mix were used. TCRdb reanalysed the 5' RACE reads using MiXCR and keeps one entry per CDR3 protein. The table shows hundreds of thousands of distinct CDR3 sequences, with just under 25% occurring only once. The same data also contributed to another study, on T cells of mothers and their children.

Sequenced material: blood. The receptors originated from a boy aged 5-17 years in good health.

The chain recombines TRBV24-1 with TRBJ2-2; 8 bases are a match to TRBD2. V trimming: 7 bases; J trimming: 5 bases; junction bases outside the gene matches: 8. The CDR3 covers 15 residues. The germline V gene has CDR1 KGHDR and CDR2 SFDVKD. In DNA form, the CDR3 reads TGTGCCACCAGCCTCGCGGGAGGCCTTACCGGGGAGCTGTTTTTT. It yields the protein CATSLAGGLTGELFF.

This clonotype was counted only a few times. This sequence joins TRBV28 and TRBJ1-1; 7 bases match TRBD1. The germline CDR1 and CDR2 sequences are MDHEN and SYDVKM. This CDR3 is 15 amino acids long. The trim removed 1 base at V and 4 bases at J, leaving 6 bases unmatched. Here the CDR3 reads CASSLSSTGPTEAFF. In DNA form, the CDR3 reads TGTGCCAGCAGTTTATCCTCGACAGGGCCCACTGAAGCTTTCTTT. The variable domain in full, with the rest retrieved from reference TRBV28 and TRBJ1-1, is DVKVTQSSRYLVKRTGEKVFLECVQDMDHENMFWYRQDPGLGLRLIYFSYDVKMKEKGDIPEGYSVSREKKERFSLILESASTNQTSMYLCASSLSSTGPTEAFFGQGTRLTVV.

The V and J genes are TRBV28 and TRBJ2-4, with TRBD2 matching 8 bases. V shed 7 bases, J shed 6 bases, and the junction held 11 bases outside the gene matches. CDR3 length: 15 amino acids. CDR1 MDHEN and CDR2 SYDVKM come from the germline V gene. CDR3 amino acids: CASTLGGEMGNIQYF. CDR3 DNA: TGTGCCAGCACCCTCGGGGGGGAGATGGGAAACATTCAGTACTTC.

V usage is TRBV7-2 and J usage is TRBJ1-5, with D perhaps TRBD1 (5 bases). The CDR3 runs 14 residues. Trimming cost V 7 bases and J 0 bases, with 10 bases left between them. The germline V gene encodes CDR1 SGHTA and CDR2 FQGNSA. DNA of the CDR3: TGTGCCAGCACACAGGTGTATAGCAATCAGCCCCAGCATTTT. This translates into CASTQVYSNQPQHF.

This chain uses TRBV25-1 with TRBJ2-2; D unresolved. CDR1 and CDR2 (germline): MGHDK, SYGVNS. The CDR3 covers 14 residues. Trimming left V 3 bases short and J 3 bases short, with 8 bases between. The CDR3 loop reads CASSDYRDTGELFF. The CDR3 coding sequence is TGTGCCAGCAGTGACTACAGAGACACCGGGGAGCTGTTTTTT.

This clonotype turned up a few times. The chain uses TRBV4-3 and TRBJ2-1; 9 bases align to TRBD2. V lost 4 bases, J lost 9 bases, and 10 bases stayed unmatched. CDR3 length: 15 amino acids. The germline gives CDR1 LGHNA, CDR2 YSLEER. In DNA form, the CDR3 reads TGCGCCAGCAGCCGAGAGGTGTCTAGCGGGGCTGAGCAGTTCTTC. Its translation is CASSREVSSGAEQFF.

This clonotype was found a few times. The V call is TRBV28, the J call TRBJ2-2; possibly TRBD1 for D (6 bases). Germline assignment: CDR1 MDHEN and CDR2 SYDVKM. Trimming took 5 bases from V and 3 from J, leaving 13 bases between them. The CDR3 has 15 amino acids. Here the CDR3 reads CASSKWDTDTGELFF. Here the CDR3 DNA reads TGTGCCAGCAGTAAGTGGGACACGGACACCGGGGAGCTGTTTTTT.

Here the CDR3 reads CASSKMAGRTGELFF. The CDR3, as DNA: TGTGCCAGCAGCAAGATGGCAGGGCGCACCGGGGAGCTGTTTTTT. The rearrangement uses TRBV21-1 and TRBJ2-2; the D segment call TRBD2 is taken from the table without a DNA check. TRBV21-1 is a pseudogene locus. The CDR3 extends over 15 amino acids.

This clonotype turned up a few times. This chain uses TRBV28 with TRBJ1-4; the D is unclear. The germline V and J ends were trimmed by 5 bases and 17 bases, with 15 bases remaining between them. Germline loops: CDR1 MDHEN, CDR2 SYDVKM. CDR3 length: 11 amino acids. CDR3 DNA sequence: TGTGCCAGCAGTCAAAGACTGCTTCATTTTTTT. Protein: CASSQRLLHFF.

V and J are TRBV12-3 or TRBV12-4 and TRBJ1-2; unclear D gene. V lost 5 bases, J lost 6 bases, and 13 bases lay in between. This CDR3 is built from 13 residues. In DNA, the CDR3 is TGTGCCAGCAGTCCCCCCAAGGGCGATGGCTACACCTTC. This gives the protein CASSPPKGDGYTF.

This chain joins TRBV6-2 or TRBV6-3 and TRBJ2-1; TRBD1 might be the D (6 bases). The V gene's germline CDR1 is MNHEY and CDR2 SVGEGT. Trimming shortened V by 6 bases and J by 5 bases, and 11 bases separated the two germline ends. CDR3 length: 13 residues. The CDR3 bases are TGTGCCAGCAGGACGGACAGAAACAATGAGCAGTTCTTC. This gives the protein CASRTDRNNEQFF.

This clonotype was observed a handful of times. The chain combines TRBV27 with TRBJ2-5; TRBD2 matches at 8 bases. The J call is doubtful: the DNA matches TRBJ2-7 better. Per the germline V gene, CDR1 is MNHEY and CDR2 is SMNVEV (reference sequence). The CDR3 has 14 residues. In nucleotides, the CDR3 is TGTGCCAGCAGTAGTGCGGGAGGCCTCTACGAGCAGTACTTC. It codes for CASSSAGGLYEQYF.

The table lists this clonotype with a few counts. CDR3 coding DNA: TGTGCCAGCAGCTCTAGAACGGGACAATCCAATGAGCAGTTCTTC. Protein sequence: CASSSRTGQSNEQFF. V gene TRBV7-6 combines with J gene TRBJ2-5; weak D call: TRBD1 (6 bases). The DNA end lines up better with TRBJ2-1; the J call may be wrong. The CDR3 consists of 15 residues. The germline CDR1 and CDR2 sequences are SGHVS and FNYEAQ.

The chain is built from TRBV7-2 and TRBJ2-7; D is perhaps TRBD2 (5 bases). There are 11 residues in the CDR3. Looked up from germline, CDR1 is SGHTA and CDR2 is FQGNSA. Between the trimmed V and J ends, which lost 2 bases and 12 bases, there was a span of 11 bases. In DNA, the CDR3 is TGTGCCAGCAGCTTAAGTACTAGATTGTACTTC. Its protein is CASSLSTRLYF. Using reference TRBV7-2 and TRBJ2-7 for the parts outside the CDR3, the full variable domain is GAGVSQSPSNKVTEKGKDVELRCDPISGHTALYWYRQSLGQGLEFLIYFQGNSAPDKSGLPSDRFSAERTGGSVSTLTIQRTQQEDSAVYLCASSLSTRLYFGPGTRLTVT.

CDR3 nucleotide sequence: TGTGCCAGCAGCTCCCTCGACAAAGCTGAAGCTTTCTTT. Its translation: CASSSLDKAEAFF. The chain employs TRBV27 and TRBJ1-1; D uncertain. V was clipped by 6 bases and J by 6 bases, with 14 bases between them. The CDR3 extends over 13 amino acids. Germline lookup yields CDR1 MNHEY and CDR2 SMNVEV (reference sequence).

This clonotype has more than one count but fewer than ten. The V and J genes are TRBV29-1 and TRBJ2-3; 13 positions agree with TRBD2. Trimming took 7 bases from V and 2 from J; bases not matched to a gene: 12. The CDR3 spans 17 residues. CDR1 is SQVTM and CDR2 is ANQGSEA in the germline V gene. CDR3: CSASRFGTSGTTDTQYF. The CDR3 bases are TGCAGCGCCTCCCGATTCGGGACTAGCGGGACCACAGATACGCAGTATTTT.

V is TRBV5-1 and J is TRBJ2-1, with 9 bases identical to TRBD2. Germline lookup yields CDR1 SGHRS and CDR2 YFSETQ. This CDR3 region has 16 residues. The junction had 7 bases not matched to a gene; V was cut back by 4 bases and J by 2 bases. For the CDR3, the DNA is TGCGCCAGCAGCGGTATTAGCGGGAGAGCCTACAATGAGCAGTTCTTC. It yields the protein CASSGISGRAYNEQFF.

This sequence joins TRBV6-2 or TRBV6-3 and TRBJ2-5; 7 bases are shared with TRBD2. TRBJ2-7 explains the end of the DNA better; the J call may be wrong. CDR1 and CDR2 from the germline V gene are MNHEY and SVGEGT. CDR3 length: 14 residues. In DNA form, the CDR3 reads TGTGCCAGTGGCGGGGCGGGAGAAGACTACGAGCAGTACTTC. The encoded protein is CASGGAGEDYEQYF.

Only a few counts were recorded for this clonotype. V is TRBV20-1 and J is TRBJ2-7; D call uncertain. The J call could be wrong; TRBJ2-1 is a better fit for the DNA end. Germline V gene sequence: CDR1 DFQATT, CDR2 SNEGSKA (reference sequence). This CDR3 region has 12 residues. The CDR3 reads CSASAEYNEQFF. CDR3 coding DNA: TGCAGTGCTAGTGCGGAGTACAATGAGCAGTTCTTC.

This clonotype was recorded a few times. V and J are TRBV7-2 and TRBJ2-1, with 11 positions matching TRBD2. The junction had 7 bases not matched to a gene; V was cut back by 8 bases and J by 7 bases. The CDR3 has 14 amino acids. Germline CDR1 SGHTA, CDR2 FQGNSA. The CDR3 sequence is CTSATGLAANEQFF. CDR3 sequence (DNA): TGTACCAGCGCAACGGGACTAGCGGCGAATGAGCAGTTCTTC.

The table lists this clonotype with a few counts. CDR3 loop: CSASRGGPASNEQFF. The CDR3 bases are TGCAGTGCTAGTAGAGGGGGACCAGCTTCCAATGAGCAGTTCTTC. The rearrangement links TRBV20-1 to TRBJ2-1; the D gene is possibly TRBD1 (6 bases). This CDR3 region has 15 residues. CDR1 DFQATT and CDR2 SNEGSKA come from the germline V gene (reference sequence). With 3 bases removed from V and 6 bases from J, the gap between germline ends came to 18 bases.

The chain has TRBV12-3 or TRBV12-4 and TRBJ1-1, with 7 positions matching TRBD1. The CDR3 spans 14 residues. V dropped 6 bases and J dropped 1; count of bases not matched to a gene: 5. CDR3 loop: CASSWDSGNTEAFF. CDR3 nucleotides: TGTGCCAGCAGCTGGGACAGCGGGAACACTGAAGCTTTCTTT.

J is TRBJ2-5 and V is TRBV7-9; D is uncertain. The J call is doubtful: the DNA matches TRBJ2-1 better. The length of the CDR3 is 13 residues. Germline CDR1 and CDR2: SEHNR and FQNEAQ (reference sequence). The CDR3 sequence: CASSSDPDNEQFF. CDR3 DNA sequence: TGTGCCAGCAGCTCGGACCCAGACAATGAGCAGTTCTTC.

The genes are TRBV7-9 and TRBJ2-7; D remains unclear. CDR1 is SEHNR, CDR2 FQNEAQ, per germline (reference sequence). This CDR3 region has 14 residues. Deletions cut 2 bases from V and 7 bases from J, with 15 bases between. CDR3 residues: CASSLPSTYEEQYF. CDR3 DNA: TGTGCCAGCAGCTTACCCAGTACGTATGAGGAGCAGTACTTC.

This sequence joins TRBV2 and TRBJ2-3; TRBD1 matches at 7 bases. The CDR3 consists of 16 residues. Germline V gives CDR1 SNHLY, CDR2 FYNNEI. With 6 bases clipped from V and 0 bases from J, the junction kept 9 bases outside the gene matches. This chain's CDR3 is CASSPMGQLSTDTQYF. DNA for the CDR3: TGTGCCAGCAGCCCGATGGGACAGCTTAGCACAGATACGCAGTATTTT.

Comment on this clonotype: Since the CDR3 does not end with the conserved phenylalanine or tryptophan, this likely comes from a read error. J is TRBJ2-1 and V is TRBV6-2 or TRBV6-3, with D perhaps TRBD2 (5 bases). The J call may be faulty, since TRBJ2-5 better matches the DNA end. The CDR3 sequence is 11 residues long. The germline V gene encodes CDR1 MNHEY and CDR2 SVGEGT. The CDR3 DNA is TGTGCCAGCAGTTTAGCAGCGGCCCAGTACTAC. This encodes CASSLAAAQYY.

The table lists this clonotype with a few counts. This chain joins TRBV28 and TRBJ2-1, with 10 bases identical to TRBD1. V dropped 6 bases and J dropped 0; count of bases not matched to a gene: 8. The germline CDR1 and CDR2 sequences are MDHEN and SYDVKM. The CDR3 runs to 17 residues. The DNA of the CDR3 is TGTGCCAGCAGATTTAGACAGGGGGCGAGCTCCTACAATGAGCAGTTCTTC. This encodes CASRFRQGASSYNEQFF.

This chain uses TRBV11-2 with TRBJ2-1; D is possibly TRBD1 (5 bases). There are 17 residues in the CDR3. Trimming removed 1 base at V and 2 bases at J, with 15 bases between. Germline loops: CDR1 SGHAT, CDR2 FQNNGV. The chain's CDR3 is CASSLVGGDSAYNEQFF. The CDR3 region has the DNA TGTGCCAGCAGCTTAGTCGGTGGAGACAGCGCCTACAATGAGCAGTTCTTC.

The sample holds a few counts of this clonotype. This sequence joins TRBV6-2 or TRBV6-3 and TRBJ1-2; tentative D call: TRBD1 (6 bases). Trimming stripped 2 bases from V and 0 bases from J, with 16 bases between. The CDR3 is 17 residues long. Germline V gives CDR1 MNHEY, CDR2 SVGEGT. CDR3 amino acids: CASSYRTGTTANYGYTF. The CDR3 bases are TGTGCCAGCAGTTACCGGACCGGGACAACAGCTAACTATGGCTACACCTTC.

V is TRBV7-8 and J is TRBJ2-5; 12 nucleotides line up with TRBD2. The J call may be in error: the DNA end matches TRBJ2-1 better. Germline-derived CDR1 and CDR2 are SGHVS and FQNEAQ. This CDR3 comprises 14 residues. The CDR3 sequence is CAGTLAGGQNEQFF. CDR3 nucleotides: TGTGCCGGGACCCTAGCGGGGGGGCAGAATGAGCAGTTCTTC.

This chain connects TRBV7-2 to TRBJ1-2; maybe TRBD1 (6 bases). The V end lost 5 bases, the J end lost 4 bases, and 11 bases lay between the germline ends. CDR1 SGHTA and CDR2 FQGNSA come from the germline V gene. The CDR3 consists of 13 residues. The CDR3 coding sequence is TGTGCCAGCAGCGTTGACAGGAGCTATGGCTACACCTTC. This gives the protein CASSVDRSYGYTF.